This TCR beta chain came from a study of cytomegalovirus exposure and HLA in healthy donors. The donors were members of the roughly 130-subject validation cohort (separate from the roughly 670-subject first cohort). About this clone itself: Its antigen is unknown.

V was trimmed by 0 bases and J by 4 bases, leaving 10 bases between them. The CDR3 contains 16 residues. Germline-derived CDR1 and CDR2 are LGHNA and YSLEER. Notes on the study in general: Most TCR sequences were rare, but some public TCRs occurred in many donors. Overall, 164 TCR beta chains were annotated as cytomegalovirus-associated.

Assay used: immunoSEQ multiplex PCR; TCRdb lists only in-frame clones, some missing. Of about 160,000 clones in the sample, about 89% are singletons; the top ten hold roughly 3%. The rearrangement uses TRBV4-3 and TRBJ2-6; D perhaps matches TRBD2 (6 bases). The clonotype comes from a woman aged 18-29 years in good health and CMV-seropositive. The sample was PBMCs. CDR3 region: CASSQDPGRGANVLTF. DNA for the CDR3: TGCGCCAGCAGCCAAGATCCAGGGAGGGGGGCCAACGTCCTGACTTTC.